Below are 27 T cell receptor beta chains sequenced from a single sample in a study of T cell responses to AZD1222 COVID-19 vaccine. Assay used: immunoSEQ multiplex PCR; TCRdb lists only in-frame clones, some missing. Of roughly 150,000 clones in the sample, about 91% were seen once. The specimen was peripheral blood, collected 28 days after the second AZD1222 dose. Every receptor here comes from an adult who received the AZD1222 COVID-19 vaccine.

This clone has a single count. This chain links TRBV7-9 with TRBJ1-3, with a tentative D call TRBD1 (6 bases). Trimming left V 5 bases short and J 0 bases short, with 20 bases between. CDR1 is SEHNR and CDR2 is FQNEAQ in the germline V gene (reference sequence). CDR3 length: 18 residues. The CDR3 bases are TGTGCCAGCAGCCCCTATGGCGGGGGGCAGAACTCTGGAAACACCATATATTTT. Amino acid sequence: CASSPYGGGQNSGNTIYF.

V and J are TRBV27 and TRBJ1-2; D is undetermined. The CDR3 contains 15 residues. With 4 bases removed from V and 4 bases from J, the gap between germline ends came to 16 bases. The V gene's germline CDR1 is MNHEY and CDR2 SMNVEV (reference sequence). This CDR3 reads CASSSIFGISYGYTF. CDR3 nucleotide sequence: TGTGCCAGCAGTTCCATTTTCGGGATCTCCTATGGCTACACCTTC.

J is TRBJ1-5 and V is TRBV27, with D unclear. The CDR3 is made up of 15 amino acids. The V end lost 3 bases, the J end lost 3 bases, and 12 bases lay between the germline ends. The V gene's germline CDR1 is MNHEY and CDR2 SMNVEV (reference sequence). The CDR3 DNA follows: TGTGCCAGCAGTTTCTCACCCGGGGACAATCAGCCCCAGCATTTT. This sequence encodes CASSFSPGDNQPQHF.

The gene calls are TRBV15 and TRBJ1-2; 8 bases map to TRBD1. This CDR3 has 14 amino acids. CDR1 is LNHNV, CDR2 YYDKDF, per germline (reference sequence). J gave up 6 bases and V 0 bases, and 3 bases lay outside the gene matches. The CDR3 sequence is CATSRDNRGNGYTF. CDR3 bases: TGTGCCACCAGCAGAGATAACAGGGGGAATGGCTACACCTTC.

The rearrangement uses TRBV7-2 and TRBJ2-1; 7 bases map to TRBD2. The CDR3 consists of 15 residues. CDR1 and CDR2 (germline): SGHTA, FQGNSA. V shed 4 bases, J shed 3 bases, and the junction held 6 bases outside the gene matches. CDR3 residues: CASSSSGGVYNEQFF. The CDR3 DNA sequence: TGTGCCAGCAGCTCTAGCGGCGGGGTCTACAATGAGCAGTTCTTC. The full variable domain, with the rest looked up from reference TRBV7-2 and TRBJ2-1, is GAGVSQSPSNKVTEKGKDVELRCDPISGHTALYWYRQSLGQGLEFLIYFQGNSAPDKSGLPSDRFSAERTGGSVSTLTIQRTQQEDSAVYLCASSSSGGVYNEQFFGPGTRLTVL.

V usage is TRBV9 and J usage is TRBJ1-6; no reliable D call. The CDR3 contains 12 residues. V lost 1 base, J lost 7 bases, and 3 bases lay in between. Germline assignment: CDR1 SGDLS and CDR2 YYNGEE. The CDR3 DNA reads as TGTGCCAGCAGCGTATCCAATTCACCCCTCCACTTT. Translating it yields CASSVSNSPLHF.

The gene calls are TRBV3-1 (or the pseudogene TRBV3-2) and TRBJ2-2, with D uncertain. Germline V gene sequence: CDR1 LGHDT, CDR2 YNNKEL (reference sequence). This CDR3 comprises 14 residues. Trimming took off 4 bases at V and 5 bases at J, with 11 bases between the two ends. CDR3 loop: CASSPYIETGELFF. In nucleotides, the CDR3 is TGTGCCAGCAGCCCTTATATAGAAACCGGGGAGCTGTTTTTT.

The DNA of the CDR3 is TGTGCCAGCAGGAATAGTCTCCCTCTCACAGATACGCAGTATTTT. Its translation: CASRNSLPLTDTQYF. The V call is TRBV5-4, the J call TRBJ2-3; D not resolved. V was cut by 5 bases and J by 2 bases, with 15 bases left in between. The germline V gene encodes CDR1 SGHNT and CDR2 YYREEE (reference sequence). This CDR3 has 15 residues.

The rearrangement joins TRBV3-1 (or the pseudogene TRBV3-2) to TRBJ1-6, with no clear D. This CDR3 is built from 15 residues. Trimming removed 1 base from V and 8 bases from J, with 12 bases in between. The germline CDR1 and CDR2 sequences are LGHDT and YNNKEL (reference sequence). CDR3 nucleotide sequence: TGTGCCAGCAGCCAAGGACGTACGGGTGATTCACCCCTCCACTTT. Translation: CASSQGRTGDSPLHF.

CDR3 DNA: TGTGCCACCAGTGATCTGGGACAGAGAACAGATACGCAGTATTTT. Its translation: CATSDLGQRTDTQYF. The chain couples TRBV24-1 to TRBJ2-3; 7 nucleotides line up with TRBD1. CDR1 and CDR2 from the germline V gene are KGHDR and SFDVKD. The V gene end was trimmed by 3 bases and the J gene end by 3 bases; junction bases not matched to a gene: 5. The CDR3 runs to 15 residues.

The chain employs TRBV9 and TRBJ1-2; no firm D call. Germline CDR1 and CDR2: SGDLS and YYNGEE. V was clipped by 2 bases and J by 3 bases, with 8 bases between them. The CDR3 extends over 13 amino acids. CDR3 coding DNA: TGTGCCAGCAGCGTTCGGGCCGACTATGGCTACACCTTC. This sequence encodes CASSVRADYGYTF.

The gene calls are TRBV2 and TRBJ1-1; a weak D match, TRBD1 (6 bases). CDR3 length equals 13 residues. Trimming shortened V by 2 bases and J by 7 bases, and 11 bases separated the two germline ends. Germline values: CDR1 SNHLY, CDR2 FYNNEI. In DNA, the CDR3 is TGTGCCAGCAGTGAACTAGGGACATTTGAAGCTTTCTTT. Protein sequence: CASSELGTFEAFF.

The rearrangement joins TRBV12-3 or TRBV12-4 to TRBJ2-5; D gene uncertain. Trimming pared 6 bases from V and 0 bases from J, leaving 8 bases between. This CDR3 has 13 amino acids. The CDR3 loop is CASSQNYQETQYF. The CDR3, as DNA: TGTGCCAGCAGCCAGAATTACCAAGAGACCCAGTACTTC.

The rearrangement links TRBV3-1 (or the pseudogene TRBV3-2) to TRBJ2-5; 8 bases match TRBD2. Germline trimming cut 0 bases from V and 7 bases from J; bases unmatched to any gene: 1. The CDR3 is made up of 13 amino acids. Germline V gene lookup returns CDR1 LGHDT and CDR2 YNNKEL (reference sequence). Written as DNA, the CDR3 is TGTGCCAGCAGCCAAGACCTAGCGGGGACCCAGTACTTC. Protein: CASSQDLAGTQYF.

This chain links TRBV3-1 (or the pseudogene TRBV3-2) with TRBJ2-7; D perhaps matches TRBD2 (5 bases). Germline values: CDR1 LGHDT, CDR2 YNNKEL (reference sequence). V shed 3 bases and J shed 2 bases, with 14 bases lying between them. The CDR3 loop spans 15 amino acids. The DNA for the CDR3 is TGTGCCAGCAGCCAGGGGAGTCCTGACACCTACGAGCAGTACTTC. The encoded protein is CASSQGSPDTYEQYF.

The genes are TRBV2 and TRBJ1-2, with TRBD1 as a possible D gene (6 bases). Germline-derived CDR1 and CDR2 are SNHLY and FYNNEI. Between the trimmed V and J ends, which lost 5 bases and 4 bases, there was a span of 8 bases. The CDR3 covers 12 residues. CDR3 sequence: CASSNRAYGYTF. The DNA of the CDR3 is TGTGCCAGCAGTAACAGGGCCTATGGCTACACCTTC.

This chain connects TRBV27 to TRBJ1-6, with 9 bases fitting TRBD1. The CDR3 covers 14 residues. Germline CDR1 MNHEY, CDR2 SMNVEV (reference sequence). V dropped 4 bases and J dropped 14; count of bases not matched to a gene: 9. CDR3 protein: CASSSRTGAGALHF. Here the CDR3 DNA reads TGTGCCAGCAGTTCACGGACAGGGGCGGGGGCCCTCCACTTT.

The chain employs TRBV6-5 and TRBJ1-1; a weak D match, TRBD1 (6 bases). V was shortened by 3 bases and J by 4 bases, with 15 bases between the two germline ends. There are 15 residues in the CDR3. Germline V gene lookup returns CDR1 MNHEY and CDR2 SVGAGI. CDR3 in DNA: TGTGCCAGCAGTTATCTCGGGGGGCTGGGCACTGAAGCTTTCTTT. Protein sequence: CASSYLGGLGTEAFF.

This sequence joins TRBV14 and TRBJ1-1, with D tentatively TRBD1 (5 bases). This CDR3 has 14 amino acids. The germline gives CDR1 SGHDN, CDR2 FVKESK. V was trimmed by 4 bases and J by 7 bases, leaving 16 bases between them. CDR3 protein: CASSPRWGVNEAFF. For the CDR3, the DNA is TGTGCCAGCAGCCCTAGATGGGGGGTGAATGAAGCTTTCTTT. Using reference TRBV14 and TRBJ1-1 for the parts outside the CDR3, the full variable domain is EAGVTQFPSHSVIEKGQTVTLRCDPISGHDNLYWYRRVMGKEIKFLLHFVKESKQDESGMPNNRFLAERTGGTYSTLKVQPAELEDSGVYFCASSPRWGVNEAFFGQGTRLTVV.

The sample holds a few counts of this clone. The chain uses TRBV6-2 or TRBV6-3 and TRBJ1-5; D gene uncertain. Between the trimmed V and J ends, which lost 2 bases and 0 bases, there was a span of 8 bases. Germline CDR1 and CDR2: MNHEY and SVGEGT. This CDR3 contains 15 residues. CDR3 DNA: TGTGCCAGCAGTTACGGCAGTTATAGCAATCAGCCCCAGCATTTT. It translates to CASSYGSYSNQPQHF.

Concerning this clone itself: In the same sample, other DNA sequences code for this CDR3. This chain uses TRBV7-2 with TRBJ1-2, with 10 bases that match TRBD1. Germline lookup yields CDR1 SGHTA and CDR2 FQGNSA. The CDR3 totals 14 residues. J was trimmed by 2 bases and V by 5 bases; bases with no gene match: 2. The CDR3 reads CASSRDRGNYGYTF. Here the CDR3 DNA reads TGTGCCAGCAGCCGGGACAGGGGCAACTATGGCTACACCTTC.

V is TRBV19 and J is TRBJ1-1; 8 nucleotides match TRBD1. V shed 7 bases, J shed 0 bases, and the junction held 7 bases outside the gene matches. CDR3 length equals 15 residues. CDR1 LNHDA and CDR2 SQIVND come from the germline V gene (reference sequence). The CDR3 sequence is CASNTGTGLNTEAFF. The CDR3 DNA reads as TGTGCCAGTAATACCGGGACAGGACTGAACACTGAAGCTTTCTTT. The full variable domain, completed using reference TRBV19 and TRBJ1-1, is DGGITQSPKYLFRKEGQNVTLSCEQNLNHDAMYWYRQDPGQGLRLIYYSQIVNDFQKGDIAEGYSVSREKKESFPLTVTSAQKNPTAFYLCASNTGTGLNTEAFFGQGTRLTVV.

This clone has a handful of counts. The chain combines TRBV27 with TRBJ2-7; D possibly corresponds to TRBD1 (5 bases). V was cut by 5 bases and J by 0 bases, with 11 bases left in between. This CDR3 spans 14 amino acids. Germline V CDR1 and CDR2: MNHEY, SMNVEV (reference sequence). The CDR3 loop reads CASSPDRSSYEQYF. The CDR3 coding sequence is TGTGCCAGCAGTCCCGACAGAAGCTCCTACGAGCAGTACTTC.

The chain links TRBV7-3 to TRBJ1-5; D call uncertain. Trimming took 0 bases from V and 4 from J, leaving 7 bases between them. Germline lookup yields CDR1 SGHTA and CDR2 FQGTGA. The CDR3 totals 14 residues. The CDR3 DNA follows: TGTGCCAGCAGCTTAACGTCGGGAAATCAGCCCCAGCATTTT. The encoded protein is CASSLTSGNQPQHF. Together with reference TRBV7-3 and TRBJ1-5, the CDR3 gives the full variable domain: GAGVSQTPSNKVTEKGKYVELRCDPISGHTALYWYRQSLGQGPEFLIYFQGTGAADDSGLPNDRFFAVRPEGSVSTLKIQRTERGDSAVYLCASSLTSGNQPQHFGDGTRLSIL.

The chain joins TRBV12-3 or TRBV12-4 to TRBJ1-1; 7 bases are a match to TRBD1. The V gene end was trimmed by 6 bases and the J gene end by 7 bases; junction bases not matched to a gene: 8. CDR3 length equals 13 residues. CDR3 sequence: CASSPGTVSEAFF. For the CDR3, the DNA is TGTGCCAGCAGCCCTGGGACAGTTAGTGAAGCTTTCTTT.

This rearrangement joins TRBV11-3 to TRBJ2-3; D remains ambiguous. The CDR3 length is 12 residues. Germline V gives CDR1 SGHNT, CDR2 YENEEA. V gave up 4 bases and J gave up 5 bases, with 7 bases separating them. The CDR3 sequence is CASSSPGDTQYF. The DNA of the CDR3 is TGTGCCAGCAGCTCCCCAGGAGATACGCAGTATTTT.

This sequence joins TRBV18 and TRBJ1-1; 9 bases line up with TRBD1. This CDR3 has 17 residues. The J segment lost 0 bases and the V segment lost 5 bases, leaving 10 bases of the junction unmatched. CDR1 is KGHSH, CDR2 LQKENI, per germline. The CDR3 bases are TGTGCCAGCTCATTCGGGACAGGGTACTCCATGAACACTGAAGCTTTCTTT. Encoded protein: CASSFGTGYSMNTEAFF.